Following are 19 T cell receptor beta chains from one sample sequenced in a study of glioma-infiltrating T cells after dendritic cell vaccination. Repertoires were generated with immunoSEQ multiplex PCR, while TCRdb's copy carries only in-frame clones and drops some. The sample consists of tens of thousands of clones, 82% of them appearing once. Sequences were derived from blood, sampled before dendritic cell vaccination. These receptors all come from a human donor with glioblastoma.

The chain uses TRBV5-1 and TRBJ2-7; possible D gene TRBD1, 6 bases. Between the trimmed V and J ends, which lost 4 bases and 5 bases, there was a span of 16 bases. Germline assignment: CDR1 SGHRS and CDR2 YFSETQ. This CDR3 comprises 14 residues. The CDR3 is CASSTGDTVNEQYF. The CDR3 nucleotides read TGCGCCAGCAGCACCGGGGACACTGTGAACGAGCAGTACTTC.

The V and J genes are TRBV14 and TRBJ2-7; 10 bases are shared with TRBD1. The CDR3 consists of 14 residues. The ends lost 4 bases at V and 2 bases at J; junction bases unmatched: 2. The germline CDR1 and CDR2 sequences are SGHDN and FVKESK. CDR3 amino acids: CASSRDRGTYEQYF. In DNA form, the CDR3 reads TGTGCCAGCAGCCGGGACAGGGGTACCTACGAGCAGTACTTC.

The genes are TRBV6-5 and TRBJ2-5, with 10 bases matching TRBD2. CDR1 is MNHEY and CDR2 is SVGAGI in the germline V gene. This CDR3 has 15 residues. V shed 5 bases, J shed 5 bases, and the junction held 8 bases outside the gene matches. This CDR3 is CASSPRRAGGETQYF. CDR3 coding DNA: TGTGCCAGCAGTCCCCGGAGAGCGGGGGGGGAGACCCAGTACTTC.

The chain is built from TRBV7-2 and TRBJ1-2; 9 positions agree with TRBD1. The CDR3 extends over 14 amino acids. V shed 5 bases, J shed 4 bases, and the junction held 5 bases outside the gene matches. The V gene's germline CDR1 is SGHTA and CDR2 FQGNSA. CDR3 sequence reads: CASSVGTGSYGYTF. The CDR3 DNA reads TGTGCCAGCAGCGTAGGGACAGGGAGCTATGGCTACACCTTC.

The chain recombines TRBV18 with TRBJ1-2; D not certain. Germline loops: CDR1 KGHSH, CDR2 LQKENI. Trimming pared 2 bases from V and 5 bases from J, leaving 9 bases between. This CDR3 contains 13 residues. The CDR3 spells CASSPATEYGYTF. The CDR3, as DNA: TGTGCCAGCTCACCAGCTACAGAGTATGGCTACACCTTC.

The CDR3 reads CASRTGTGEDGYTF. The CDR3 nucleotides read TGTGCCAGCAGGACCGGGACAGGGGAGGATGGCTACACCTTC. The chain links TRBV11-1 to TRBJ1-2; 10 bases map to TRBD1. The V gene end was trimmed by 6 bases and the J gene end by 6 bases; junction bases not matched to a gene: 7. The CDR3 sequence is 14 residues long. Per germline, CDR1 SGHAT and CDR2 FQDESV (reference sequence).

The chain carries TRBV6-1 and TRBJ2-1; 9 nucleotides match TRBD2. The CDR3 contains 14 residues. CDR1 and CDR2 (germline): MNHNS, SASEGT. Trimming removed 10 bases from V and 7 bases from J; junction bases left unmatched: 11. The CDR3 bases are TGTGCCATTAGATGGAGCGGGGGGTTTAATGAGCAGTTCTTC. Its translation is CAIRWSGGFNEQFF.

The chain couples TRBV4-1 to TRBJ1-4, with 9 positions matching TRBD1. The CDR3 runs 15 residues. The germline V gene has CDR1 MGHRA and CDR2 YSYEKL. After removal of 0 bases from V and 6 bases from J, the junction contained 2 bases not matched to a gene. The CDR3 sequence is CASSQENRGHEKLFF. CDR3 DNA: TGCGCCAGCAGCCAAGAGAACAGGGGGCATGAAAAACTGTTTTTT.

This chain joins TRBV10-3 and TRBJ1-2; D ambiguous. In germline, CDR1 is ENHRY, CDR2 SYGVKD. This CDR3 spans 13 amino acids. The V gene lost 10 bases and the J gene lost 1 base, with 13 bases spanning the gap. This CDR3 reads CATEGLGNYGYTF. CDR3 bases: TGTGCCACCGAGGGTTTAGGTAACTATGGCTACACCTTC.

This clone turned up a few times. The rearrangement links TRBV11-2 to TRBJ2-1, with a possible D match to TRBD1 (6 bases). This CDR3 region has 13 residues. Trimming cost V 7 bases and J 4 bases, with 11 bases left between them. CDR1 and CDR2 from the germline V gene are SGHAT and FQNNGV. CDR3 residues: CASTTGQYNEQFF. For the CDR3, the DNA is TGTGCCAGCACTACTGGACAGTACAATGAGCAGTTCTTC.

This sequence joins TRBV18 and TRBJ1-1; TRBD1 aligns across 7 bases. CDR3 length equals 15 residues. V trimming: 1 base; J trimming: 1 base; junction bases outside the gene matches: 3. Germline assignment: CDR1 KGHSH and CDR2 LQKENI. This chain's CDR3 is CASSPLRDRNTEAFF. In DNA form, the CDR3 reads TGTGCCAGCTCACCACTTAGGGACAGGAACACTGAAGCTTTCTTT.

The chain links TRBV18 to TRBJ1-1; D is perhaps TRBD1 (6 bases). V dropped 0 bases and J dropped 6 bases, with 14 bases sitting between them. CDR3 length equals 15 residues. Per the germline V gene, CDR1 is KGHSH and CDR2 is LQKENI. CDR3 nucleotides: TGTGCCAGCTCACCACCGAATGGGGGGGCGGCTGAAGCTTTCTTT. Its translation: CASSPPNGGAAEAFF.

The CDR3 protein is CASSLQSGNTEAFF. The DNA of the CDR3 is TGTGCCAGCAGCTTGCAGAGCGGGAACACTGAAGCTTTCTTT. The rearrangement links TRBV5-4 to TRBJ1-1; D remains unclear. CDR1 is SGHNT, CDR2 YYREEE, per germline (reference sequence). The V end lost 1 base, the J end lost 1 base, and 8 bases lay between the germline ends. The CDR3 contains 14 residues.

V gene TRBV10-1 combines with J gene TRBJ2-2; 9 positions match TRBD1. V lost 5 bases and J lost 8; bases outside the gene matches: 12. This CDR3 has 16 residues. Germline CDR1 WNHNN, CDR2 SYGVQD (reference sequence). The chain's CDR3 is CASSLSRDRALGELFF. The CDR3 DNA follows: TGCGCCAGCAGTCTGTCCCGGGACAGGGCACTTGGGGAGCTGTTTTTT.

The CDR3 DNA reads TGTGCCAGCAGTTGGAGTCTGGCAGGGTCGGGGCCCCAGCATTTT. Protein product: CASSWSLAGSGPQHF. The V call is TRBV28, the J call TRBJ1-5, with a tentative D call TRBD1 (5 bases). V dropped 4 bases and J dropped 9 bases, with 19 bases sitting between them. Germline V gives CDR1 MDHEN, CDR2 SYDVKM. CDR3 length: 15 amino acids.

V gene TRBV7-2 combines with J gene TRBJ1-5, with D perhaps TRBD1 (6 bases). Germline values: CDR1 SGHTA, CDR2 FQGNSA. CDR3 length: 15 amino acids. V was clipped by 2 bases and J by 3 bases, with 11 bases between them. The CDR3 loop is CASSLHPGDNQPQHF. In DNA form, the CDR3 reads TGTGCCAGCAGCTTACATCCAGGGGACAATCAGCCCCAGCATTTT.

The genes are TRBV30 and TRBJ1-2; D is possibly TRBD1 (5 bases). There are 14 residues in the CDR3. With 4 bases removed from V and 5 bases from J, the gap between germline ends came to 17 bases. CDR1 is GTSNPN and CDR2 is SVGIG in the germline V gene (reference sequence). The CDR3 DNA follows: TGTGCCTGGACAAATCATGGACAACGGTATGGCTACACCTTC. It is translated as CAWTNHGQRYGYTF.

This rearrangement joins TRBV29-1 to TRBJ2-5; D is possibly TRBD1 (6 bases). V gave up 7 bases and J gave up 7 bases, with 13 bases separating them. The CDR3 is 11 residues long. The V gene's germline CDR1 is SQVTM and CDR2 ANQGSEA. For the CDR3, the DNA is TGCAGCGGCCTACAGGGAACGACCCAGTACTTC. Translating it yields CSGLQGTTQYF.

The rearrangement joins TRBV9 to TRBJ1-5, with no clear D. The ends were cut back, 0 bases at V and 4 bases at J, with 8 bases in the middle. The CDR3 consists of 14 residues. Germline V CDR1 and CDR2: SGDLS, YYNGEE. CDR3: CASSVGGGNQPQHF. The CDR3 bases are TGTGCCAGCAGCGTAGGGGGAGGGAATCAGCCCCAGCATTTT.